This TCR beta chain was captured in a study of T-cell reconstitution after alpha-beta-depleted transplantation in children. This clonotype was counted between two and nine times. Unique molecular identifiers were used in preparing the TCRbeta library. TCRdb used MiXCR to reprocess the PCR reads, holding one entry per CDR3 protein. The repertoire holds about 420,000 distinct CDR3 sequences, with 16% as singletons. CDR3 length: 16 residues. Trimming pared 4 bases from V and 4 bases from J, leaving 20 bases between. Germline CDR1 reads SGHKS; CDR2 reads YYEKEE (reference sequence). The source of this sequence is a boy less than two years old who had a stem cell transplant for Wiskott-Aldrich syndrome, so the T cells may come from the graft donor. This rearrangement joins TRBV5-5 to TRBJ1-1; unclear D gene. Source: PBMCs, mostly from graft donor cells, taken 360 days after TCRalphabeta/CD19-depleted stem cell transplant. The CDR3 protein is CASSMGKTWLATEAFF. In DNA form, the CDR3 reads TGTGCCAGCAGCATGGGAAAAACATGGCTTGCCACTGAAGCTTTCTTT.